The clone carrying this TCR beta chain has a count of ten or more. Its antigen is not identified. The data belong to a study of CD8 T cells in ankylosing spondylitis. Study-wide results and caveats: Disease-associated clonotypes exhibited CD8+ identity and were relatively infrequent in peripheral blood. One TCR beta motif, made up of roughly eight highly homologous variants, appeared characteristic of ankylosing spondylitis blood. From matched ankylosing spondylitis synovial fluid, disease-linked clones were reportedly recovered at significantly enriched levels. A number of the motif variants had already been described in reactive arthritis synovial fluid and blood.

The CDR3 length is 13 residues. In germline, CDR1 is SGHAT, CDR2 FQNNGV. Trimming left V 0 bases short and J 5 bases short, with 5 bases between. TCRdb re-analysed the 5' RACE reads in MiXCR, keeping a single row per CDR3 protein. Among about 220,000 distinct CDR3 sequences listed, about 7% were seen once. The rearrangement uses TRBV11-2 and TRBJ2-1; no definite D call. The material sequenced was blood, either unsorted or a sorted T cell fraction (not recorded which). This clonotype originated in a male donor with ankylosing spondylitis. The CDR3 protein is CASSLDRDNEQFF. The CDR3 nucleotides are TGTGCCAGCAGCTTAGATAGGGACAATGAGCAGTTCTTC.